This TCR beta chain appears in the sequencing data of a study of OX40 agonist ivuxolimab in advanced cancers. Study overall: Patients received ivuxolimab, an agonistic anti-OX40 (CD134) antibody.

Overall study results and limits: CD8+ T cells showed, on average, more clonal expansion than CD4+ cells. Clonal expansion was among the lowest in partial responders at 0.1-3.0 mg/kg, especially CD8+.

For this clone: Its antigen is as yet unknown.

Using immunoSEQ multiplex PCR, the repertoire was profiled, and TCRdb retains in-frame clones only, with some absent. The sample holds 50,000 or so clones, around 88% seen once. On cycle 4 day 1 and cycle 7 day 1, as well as at baseline, blood was sampled. Trimming took 5 bases from V and 2 from J, leaving 9 bases between them. CDR1 is SGHTA and CDR2 is FQGTGA in the germline V gene. The CDR3 loop spans 14 amino acids. The rearrangement joins TRBV7-3 to TRBJ2-2; tentatively, D is TRBD2 (6 bases). The sequencing here drew on CD4+ or CD8+ T cells sorted from blood, taken in a trial of the OX40 agonist ivuxolimab. This clonotype was obtained from an adult with an advanced solid tumor such as melanoma, head and neck, liver or kidney cancer. CDR3 residues: CASSRGTNTGELFF. The CDR3 nucleotides read TGTGCCAGCAGCCGCGGGACTAACACCGGGGAGCTGTTTTTT.